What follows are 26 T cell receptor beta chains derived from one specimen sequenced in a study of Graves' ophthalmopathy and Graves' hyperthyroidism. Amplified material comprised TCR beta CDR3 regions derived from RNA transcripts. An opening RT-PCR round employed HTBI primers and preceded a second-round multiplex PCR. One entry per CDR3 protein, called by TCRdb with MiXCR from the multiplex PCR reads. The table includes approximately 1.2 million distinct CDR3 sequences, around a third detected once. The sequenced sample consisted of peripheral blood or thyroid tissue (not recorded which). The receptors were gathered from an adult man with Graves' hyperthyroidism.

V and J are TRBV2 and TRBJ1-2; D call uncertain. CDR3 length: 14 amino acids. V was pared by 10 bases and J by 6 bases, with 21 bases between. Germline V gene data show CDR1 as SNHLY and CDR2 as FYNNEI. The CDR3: CANTEGVRPDGYTF. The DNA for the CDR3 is TGTGCCAATACCGAGGGAGTCAGGCCCGATGGCTACACCTTC.

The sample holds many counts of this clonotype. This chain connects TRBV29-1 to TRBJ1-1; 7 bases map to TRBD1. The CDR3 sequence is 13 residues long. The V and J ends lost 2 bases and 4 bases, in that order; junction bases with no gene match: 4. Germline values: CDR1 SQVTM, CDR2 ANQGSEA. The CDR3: CSVEKQGTTEAFF. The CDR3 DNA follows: TGCAGCGTTGAAAAACAGGGGACCACTGAAGCTTTCTTT.

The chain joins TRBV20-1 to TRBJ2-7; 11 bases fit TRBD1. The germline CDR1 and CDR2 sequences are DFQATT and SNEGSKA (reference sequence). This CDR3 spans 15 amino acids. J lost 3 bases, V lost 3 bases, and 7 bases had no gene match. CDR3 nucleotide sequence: TGCAGTGCTAGTGGGTGGGGACAGGGGGGCTACGAGCAGTACTTC. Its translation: CSASGWGQGGYEQYF.

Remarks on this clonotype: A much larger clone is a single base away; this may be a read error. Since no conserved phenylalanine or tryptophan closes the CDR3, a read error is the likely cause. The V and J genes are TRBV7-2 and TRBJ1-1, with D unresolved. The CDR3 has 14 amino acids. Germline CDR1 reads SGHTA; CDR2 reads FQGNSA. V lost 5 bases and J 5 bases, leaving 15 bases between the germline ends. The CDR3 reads CASSAAGVGTEAFL. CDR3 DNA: TGTGCCAGCAGCGCAGCCGGGGTGGGAACTGAAGCTTTCCTT.

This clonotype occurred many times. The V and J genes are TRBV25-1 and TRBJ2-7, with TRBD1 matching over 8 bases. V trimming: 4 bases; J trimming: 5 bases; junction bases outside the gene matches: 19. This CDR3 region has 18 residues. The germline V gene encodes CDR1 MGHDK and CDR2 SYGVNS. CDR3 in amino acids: CASSGRLAGGVLFHEQYF. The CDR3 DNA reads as TGTGCCAGCAGTGGGCGGTTGGCAGGGGGCGTCCTTTTCCACGAGCAGTACTTC.

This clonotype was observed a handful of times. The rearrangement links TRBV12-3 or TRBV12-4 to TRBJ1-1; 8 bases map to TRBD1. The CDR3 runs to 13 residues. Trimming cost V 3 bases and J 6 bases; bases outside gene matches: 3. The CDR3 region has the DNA TGTGCCAGCAGTTTCCAGGGGGCCTCTGAAGCTTTCTTT. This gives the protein CASSFQGASEAFF.

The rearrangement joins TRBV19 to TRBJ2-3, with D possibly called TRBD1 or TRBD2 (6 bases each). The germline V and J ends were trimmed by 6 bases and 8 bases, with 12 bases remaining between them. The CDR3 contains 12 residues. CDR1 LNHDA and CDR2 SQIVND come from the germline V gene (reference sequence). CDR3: CASREWGATQYF. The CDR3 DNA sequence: TGTGCCAGTAGGGAGTGGGGGGCTACGCAGTATTTT.

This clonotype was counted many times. The CDR3 is CASSSGEVLHF. CDR3 DNA sequence: TGTGCCAGCAGCTCCGGAGAGGTCCTCCACTTT. This chain links TRBV7-2 with TRBJ1-6; D is ambiguous. Germline lookup yields CDR1 SGHTA and CDR2 FQGNSA. V was trimmed by 4 bases and J by 15 bases, leaving 10 bases between them. The CDR3 spans 11 residues. The variable domain in full, with the rest retrieved from reference TRBV7-2 and TRBJ1-6, is GAGVSQSPSNKVTEKGKDVELRCDPISGHTALYWYRQSLGQGLEFLIYFQGNSAPDKSGLPSDRFSAERTGGSVSTLTIQRTQQEDSAVYLCASSSGEVLHFGNGTRLTVT.

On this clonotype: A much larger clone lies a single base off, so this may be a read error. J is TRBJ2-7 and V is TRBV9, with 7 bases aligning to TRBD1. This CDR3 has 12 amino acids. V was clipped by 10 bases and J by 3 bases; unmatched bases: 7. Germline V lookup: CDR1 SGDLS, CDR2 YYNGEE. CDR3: CASGQADYEQYF. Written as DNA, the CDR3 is TGTGCCTCCGGACAGGCGGACTACGAGCAGTACTTC.

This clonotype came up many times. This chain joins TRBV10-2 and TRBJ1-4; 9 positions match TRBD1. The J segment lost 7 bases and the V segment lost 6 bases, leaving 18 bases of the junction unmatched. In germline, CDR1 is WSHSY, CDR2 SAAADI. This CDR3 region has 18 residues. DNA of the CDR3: TGCGCCAGCAGCCGATCCAGATCAACAGGGGGCCGTTTTGAAAAACTGTTTTTT. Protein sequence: CASSRSRSTGGRFEKLFF.

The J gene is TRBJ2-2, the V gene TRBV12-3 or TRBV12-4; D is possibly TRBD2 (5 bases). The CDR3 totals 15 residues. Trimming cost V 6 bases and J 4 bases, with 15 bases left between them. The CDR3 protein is CASSRGLSGTGELFF. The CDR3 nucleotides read TGTGCCAGCAGCCGAGGGCTCTCGGGCACCGGGGAGCTGTTTTTT.

The DNA for the CDR3 is TGTGCCAGCAGTTACCAGGGACAGGTGGGCGATGGCTACACCTTC. It encodes CASSYQGQVGDGYTF. This rearrangement joins TRBV6-6 to TRBJ1-2, with 8 bases identical to TRBD1. The CDR3 length is 15 residues. Germline V gives CDR1 MNHNY, CDR2 SVGAGI (reference sequence). V shed 2 bases, J shed 6 bases, and the junction held 8 bases outside the gene matches.

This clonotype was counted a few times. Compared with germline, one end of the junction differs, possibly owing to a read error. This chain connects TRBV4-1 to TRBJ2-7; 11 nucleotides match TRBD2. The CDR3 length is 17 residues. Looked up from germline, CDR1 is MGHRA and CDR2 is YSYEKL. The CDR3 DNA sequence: TGTGCCAGCAGCCAAGAATCCTCGGGACTAGCGGACTACGAGCAGTACTTC. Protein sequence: CASSQESSGLADYEQYF.

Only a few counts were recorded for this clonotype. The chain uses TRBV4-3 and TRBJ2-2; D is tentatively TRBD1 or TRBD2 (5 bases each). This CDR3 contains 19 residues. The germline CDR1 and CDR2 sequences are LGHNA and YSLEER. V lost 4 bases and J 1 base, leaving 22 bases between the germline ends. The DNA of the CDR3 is TGCGCCAGCAGCCGGGGGTACGTCCCCGGGACGGTGAACACCGGGGAGCTGTTTTTT. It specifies CASSRGYVPGTVNTGELFF.

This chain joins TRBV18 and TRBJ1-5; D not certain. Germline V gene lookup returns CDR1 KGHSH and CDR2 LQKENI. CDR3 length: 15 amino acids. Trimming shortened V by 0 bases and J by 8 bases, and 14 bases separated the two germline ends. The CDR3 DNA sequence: TGTGCCAGCTCACCACCGGTGGCCAGCGGGGAGCCCCAGCATTTT. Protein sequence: CASSPPVASGEPQHF.

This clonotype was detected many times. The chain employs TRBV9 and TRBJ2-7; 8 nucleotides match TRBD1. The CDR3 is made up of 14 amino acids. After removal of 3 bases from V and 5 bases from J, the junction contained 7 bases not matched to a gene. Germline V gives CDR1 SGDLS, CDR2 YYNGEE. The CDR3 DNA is TGTGCCAGCAGCGGAGGAGGGACAGGTAACGAGCAGTACTTC. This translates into CASSGGGTGNEQYF.

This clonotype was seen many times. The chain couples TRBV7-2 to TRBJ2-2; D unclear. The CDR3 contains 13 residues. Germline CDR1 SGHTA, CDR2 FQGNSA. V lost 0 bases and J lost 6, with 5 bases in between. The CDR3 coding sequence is TGTGCCAGCAGCTTAGCAGGGCCCGGGGAGCTGTTTTTT. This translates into CASSLAGPGELFF.

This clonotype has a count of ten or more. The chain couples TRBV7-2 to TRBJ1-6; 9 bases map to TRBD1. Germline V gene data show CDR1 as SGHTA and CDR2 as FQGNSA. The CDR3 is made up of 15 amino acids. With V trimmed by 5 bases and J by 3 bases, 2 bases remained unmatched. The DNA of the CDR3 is TGTGCCAGCAGCCCGGGACAGGGCTATAATTCACCCCTCCACTTT. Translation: CASSPGQGYNSPLHF.

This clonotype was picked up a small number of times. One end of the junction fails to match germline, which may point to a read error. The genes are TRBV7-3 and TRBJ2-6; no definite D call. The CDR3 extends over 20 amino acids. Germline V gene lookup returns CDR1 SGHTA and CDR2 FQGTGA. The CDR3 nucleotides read TGCGCCAGCAGCCAAGATCAGGCAGGCCTATTAACCTCTGGGGCCAACGTCCTGACTTTC. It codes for CASSQDQAGLLTSGANVLTF.

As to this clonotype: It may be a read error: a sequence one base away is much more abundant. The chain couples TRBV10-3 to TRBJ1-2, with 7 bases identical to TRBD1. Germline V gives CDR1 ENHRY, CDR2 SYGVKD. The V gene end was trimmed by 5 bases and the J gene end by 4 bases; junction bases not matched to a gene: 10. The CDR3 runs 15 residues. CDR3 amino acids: CAISLGTVGGYGYTF. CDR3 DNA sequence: TGTGCCATCAGTCTCGGGACAGTCGGGGGCTATGGCTACACCTTC.

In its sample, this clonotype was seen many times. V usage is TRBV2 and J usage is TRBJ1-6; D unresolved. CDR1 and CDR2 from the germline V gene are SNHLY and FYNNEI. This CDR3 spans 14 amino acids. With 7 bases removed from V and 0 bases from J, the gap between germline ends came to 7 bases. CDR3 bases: TGTGCCAGCACCCCGAGCTCCTATAATTCACCCCTCCACTTT. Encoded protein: CASTPSSYNSPLHF.

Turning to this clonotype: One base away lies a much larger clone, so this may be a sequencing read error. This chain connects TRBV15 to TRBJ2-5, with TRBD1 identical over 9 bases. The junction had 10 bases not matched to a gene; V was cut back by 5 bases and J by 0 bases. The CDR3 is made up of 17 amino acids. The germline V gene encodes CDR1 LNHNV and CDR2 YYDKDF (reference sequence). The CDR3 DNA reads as TGTGCCACCAGCCTTCACCCGGACAGGGGCTACCAAGAGACCCAGTACTTC. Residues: CATSLHPDRGYQETQYF. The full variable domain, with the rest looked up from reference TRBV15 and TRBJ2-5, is DAMVIQNPRYQVTQFGKPVTLSCSQTLNHNVMYWYQQKSSQAPKLLFHYYDKDFNNEADTPDNFQSRRPNTSFCFLDIRSPGLGDTAMYLCATSLHPDRGYQETQYFGPGTRLLVL.

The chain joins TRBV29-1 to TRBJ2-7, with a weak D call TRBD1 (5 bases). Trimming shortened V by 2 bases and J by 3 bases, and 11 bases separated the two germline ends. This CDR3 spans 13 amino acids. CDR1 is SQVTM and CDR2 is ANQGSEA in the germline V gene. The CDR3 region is CSVERGRDYEQYF. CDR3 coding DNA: TGCAGCGTTGAACGAGGCAGGGACTACGAGCAGTACTTC.

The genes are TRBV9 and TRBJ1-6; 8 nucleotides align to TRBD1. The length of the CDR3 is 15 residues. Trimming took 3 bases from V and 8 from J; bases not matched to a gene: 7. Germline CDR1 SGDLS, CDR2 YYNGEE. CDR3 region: CASSATGQAYSPLHF. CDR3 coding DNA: TGTGCCAGCAGCGCCACGGGACAGGCTTATTCACCCCTCCACTTT.

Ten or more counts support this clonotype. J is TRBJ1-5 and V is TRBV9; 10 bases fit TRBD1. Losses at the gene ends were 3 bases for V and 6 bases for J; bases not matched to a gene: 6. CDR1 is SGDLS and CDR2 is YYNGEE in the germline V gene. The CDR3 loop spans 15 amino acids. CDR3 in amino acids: CASSAGDRGGQPQHF. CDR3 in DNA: TGTGCCAGCAGCGCCGGGGACAGGGGTGGTCAGCCCCAGCATTTT.

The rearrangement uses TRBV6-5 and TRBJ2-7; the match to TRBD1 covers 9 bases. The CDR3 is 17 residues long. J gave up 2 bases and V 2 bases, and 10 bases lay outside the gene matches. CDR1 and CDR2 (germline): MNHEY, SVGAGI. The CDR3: CASSYERTGAPPYEQYF. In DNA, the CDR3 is TGTGCCAGCAGTTACGAGCGGACAGGGGCCCCCCCCTACGAGCAGTACTTC.